These 29 T cell receptor beta chains share one sample of origin, sequenced in a study of cytomegalovirus exposure and HLA in healthy donors. With 60 Vbeta and 13 Jbeta primers, the PCR was carried out. Measured with immunoSEQ multiplex PCR; TCRdb has only the in-frame clones, and not every one. The data hold over 95,000 clones, with about three quarters observed a single time. Sequences were obtained from PBMCs. All receptors derive from a woman between 40 and 55 years old in good health and CMV-seropositive.

J is TRBJ2-7 and V is TRBV6-1, with D possibly matching TRBD1 (6 bases). The germline CDR1 and CDR2 sequences are MNHNS and SASEGT. Trimming removed 1 base from V and 3 bases from J, with 13 bases in between. This CDR3 has 15 residues. Written as DNA, the CDR3 is TGTGCCAGCAGTGAAGTGGGGACACCTCTCTACGAGCAGTACTTC. Its translation is CASSEVGTPLYEQYF.

The chain employs TRBV5-4 and TRBJ1-2, with D possibly being TRBD1 (6 bases). CDR3 length: 15 amino acids. Germline V lookup: CDR1 SGHNT, CDR2 YYREEE (reference sequence). Trimming took off 3 bases at V and 4 bases at J, with 16 bases between the two ends. The CDR3 DNA sequence: TGTGCCAGCAGCTCGATAATACAGGGACCCTATGGCTACACCTTC. It encodes CASSSIIQGPYGYTF.

This clone was counted between two and nine times. The chain uses TRBV6-5 and TRBJ1-3; tentatively, D is TRBD1 (5 bases). The V end was cut by 5 bases, the J end by 3 bases, with 8 bases between. The CDR3 has 13 residues. CDR1 and CDR2 (germline): MNHEY, SVGAGI. Here the CDR3 DNA reads TGTGCCAGCAGTCAGGGAAATGGAAACACCATATATTTT. It translates to CASSQGNGNTIYF.

The rearrangement uses TRBV19 and TRBJ1-2, with TRBD1 matching 10 bases. This CDR3 has 15 residues. From germline, CDR1 is LNHDA and CDR2 SQIVND (reference sequence). V lost 7 bases and J lost 3; bases outside the gene matches: 8. The CDR3 nucleotides read TGTGCCAGTACCCCTATGACAGGGGGCTACTATGGCTACACCTTC. The encoded protein is CASTPMTGGYYGYTF. The whole variable domain, remainder taken from reference TRBV19 and TRBJ1-2, is DGGITQSPKYLFRKEGQNVTLSCEQNLNHDAMYWYRQDPGQGLRLIYYSQIVNDFQKGDIAEGYSVSREKKESFPLTVTSAQKNPTAFYLCASTPMTGGYYGYTFGSGTRLTVV.

The V and J genes are TRBV30 and TRBJ2-3; the match to TRBD2 covers 9 bases. The ends lost 3 bases at V and 3 bases at J; junction bases unmatched: 10. The CDR3 covers 16 residues. The germline CDR1 and CDR2 sequences are GTSNPN and SVGIG (reference sequence). CDR3: CAWSSTAGGFTDTQYF. The CDR3 coding sequence is TGTGCCTGGAGCTCCACAGCGGGGGGCTTTACAGATACGCAGTATTTT.

The chain recombines TRBV7-9 with TRBJ1-2; a possible D gene is TRBD1 (6 bases). The germline V gene encodes CDR1 SEHNR and CDR2 FQNEAQ (reference sequence). V lost 5 bases and J 3 bases, leaving 10 bases between the germline ends. The CDR3 consists of 13 residues. CDR3 sequence reads: CASSPTGYYGYTF. For the CDR3, the DNA is TGTGCCAGCAGCCCAACAGGGTACTATGGCTACACCTTC.

This chain uses TRBV7-6 with TRBJ2-2; a weak D match, TRBD1 (6 bases). V lost 3 bases to trimming and J lost 3 bases, with 11 bases between them. CDR3 length equals 15 residues. Per germline, CDR1 SGHVS and CDR2 FNYEAQ. CDR3 amino acids: CASSFGTTDTGELFF. The CDR3 nucleotides read TGTGCCAGCAGCTTCGGGACAACGGACACCGGGGAGCTGTTTTTT. The variable domain in full, with the rest retrieved from reference TRBV7-6 and TRBJ2-2, is GAGVSQSPRYKVTKRGQDVALRCDPISGHVSLYWYRQALGQGPEFLTYFNYEAQQDKSGLPNDRFSAERPEGSISTLTIQRTEQRDSAMYRCASSFGTTDTGELFFGEGSRLTVL.

This sequence joins TRBV27 and TRBJ2-6; D is unclear. This CDR3 is 16 amino acids long. V lost 2 bases and J 2 bases, leaving 10 bases between the germline ends. Per the germline V gene, CDR1 is MNHEY and CDR2 is SMNVEV (reference sequence). CDR3 residues: CASSLPSRAGANVLTF. DNA of the CDR3: TGTGCCAGCAGTTTACCGAGTCGGGCTGGGGCCAACGTCCTGACTTTC.

V and J are TRBV7-2 and TRBJ2-2; D may be TRBD2 (6 bases). The CDR3 is made up of 15 amino acids. With 5 bases removed from V and 7 bases from J, the gap between germline ends came to 17 bases. Germline V gene data show CDR1 as SGHTA and CDR2 as FQGNSA. CDR3 DNA sequence: TGTGCCAGCAGCCCCTTCAAAGTCGGGGGCGGGGAGCTGTTTTTT. Translation: CASSPFKVGGGELFF.

This clone was counted a few times. The CDR3 sequence: CAIRFGTSTDTQYF. In nucleotides, the CDR3 is TGTGCCATCAGGTTCGGGACTAGCACAGATACGCAGTATTTT. The chain uses TRBV10-3 and TRBJ2-3; D possibly corresponds to TRBD2 (6 bases). Germline CDR1 ENHRY, CDR2 SYGVKD. The CDR3 length is 14 residues. V was shortened by 6 bases and J by 0 bases, with 10 bases between the two germline ends.

CDR3 coding DNA: TGTGCCAGCTCGAGGGGAGGGGCCTATGGCTACACCTTC. Translation gives CASSRGGAYGYTF. The chain links TRBV6-5 to TRBJ1-2, with a weak D call TRBD1 (5 bases). The CDR3 has 13 amino acids. The V gene's germline CDR1 is MNHEY and CDR2 SVGAGI. The V end lost 8 bases, the J end lost 4 bases, and 14 bases lay between the germline ends.

The genes are TRBV7-8 and TRBJ1-2; D not resolved. This CDR3 has 14 amino acids. The germline V gene has CDR1 SGHVS and CDR2 FQNEAQ. V gave up 5 bases and J gave up 0 bases, with 10 bases separating them. The CDR3 DNA reads as TGTGCCAGCAGCCCTCAGTATTCTAACTATGGCTACACCTTC. This sequence encodes CASSPQYSNYGYTF.

This chain uses TRBV19 with TRBJ1-6, with TRBD1 as a possible D gene (5 bases). V was cut by 4 bases and J by 6 bases, with 10 bases left in between. Germline V gene sequence: CDR1 LNHDA, CDR2 SQIVND (reference sequence). The CDR3 length is 14 residues. Written as DNA, the CDR3 is TGTGCCAGTAGTAAGACAGCGCCTAATTCACCCCTCCACTTT. Its protein is CASSKTAPNSPLHF.

This clone was counted a single time. The chain uses TRBV10-1 and TRBJ2-5, with 7 nucleotides matching TRBD1. The CDR3 totals 15 residues. The ends lost 5 bases at V and 2 bases at J; junction bases unmatched: 8. Germline-derived CDR1 and CDR2 are WNHNN and SYGVQD (reference sequence). CDR3 bases: TGCGCCAGCAGTTCGTCTGGGACAGCACAAGAGACCCAGTACTTC. It translates to CASSSSGTAQETQYF.

The V gene is TRBV27, the J gene TRBJ1-2; D call uncertain. Trimming left V 2 bases short and J 7 bases short, with 11 bases between. Germline V gene sequence: CDR1 MNHEY, CDR2 SMNVEV (reference sequence). The CDR3 length is 13 residues. CDR3 sequence: CASSLVGSGGYTF. The CDR3 DNA follows: TGTGCCAGCAGTTTAGTGGGTTCGGGTGGCTACACCTTC.

This chain uses TRBV29-1 with TRBJ1-1; no firm D call. The CDR3 contains 11 residues. Per the germline V gene, CDR1 is SQVTM and CDR2 is ANQGSEA. Trimming removed 2 bases at V and 1 base at J, with 2 bases between. The CDR3 nucleotides are TGCAGCGTTGAACAGAACACTGAAGCTTTCTTT. As protein: CSVEQNTEAFF.

The chain has TRBV5-6 and TRBJ1-2, with 7 bases that match TRBD1. In germline, CDR1 is SGHDT, CDR2 YYEEEE. After removal of 4 bases from V and 3 bases from J, the junction contained 6 bases not matched to a gene. This CDR3 comprises 14 residues. Here the CDR3 reads CASSPDRVYYGYTF. CDR3 coding DNA: TGTGCCAGCAGCCCCGACAGGGTCTACTATGGCTACACCTTC.

The chain carries TRBV5-1 and TRBJ1-2; TRBD1 matches 10 bases. Germline lookup yields CDR1 SGHRS and CDR2 YFSETQ. J gave up 5 bases and V 0 bases, and 10 bases lay outside the gene matches. This CDR3 comprises 17 residues. This CDR3 reads CASSLGDRQGALYGYTF. CDR3 coding DNA: TGCGCCAGCAGCTTGGGGGACAGACAGGGGGCATTGTATGGCTACACCTTC.

The chain joins TRBV9 to TRBJ2-5; D may be TRBD1 (6 bases). The ends were cut back, 0 bases at V and 5 bases at J, with 11 bases in the middle. This CDR3 region has 14 residues. CDR1 SGDLS and CDR2 YYNGEE come from the germline V gene. As DNA, the CDR3 is TGTGCCAGCAGCGTAGAAGGGGGTAGTGAGACCCAGTACTTC. Translation gives CASSVEGGSETQYF. Full variable domain (outside the CDR3, taken from reference TRBV9 and TRBJ2-5): DSGVTQTPKHLITATGQRVTLRCSPRSGDLSVYWYQQSLDQGLQFLIQYYNGEERAKGNILERFSAQQFPDLHSELNLSSLELGDSALYFCASSVEGGSETQYFGPGTRLLVL.

CDR3 sequence reads: CSGGGGRGQPQHF. The DNA of the CDR3 is TGCAGCGGGGGTGGGGGAAGGGGGCAGCCCCAGCATTTT. V gene TRBV29-1 combines with J gene TRBJ1-5; TRBD1 is a possible D gene (6 bases). V was trimmed by 7 bases and J by 7 bases, leaving 17 bases between them. Per the germline V gene, CDR1 is SQVTM and CDR2 is ANQGSEA. This CDR3 has 13 residues.

The chain is built from TRBV27 and TRBJ1-2, with D possibly TRBD1 on 5 matching bases. The V end was cut by 3 bases, the J end by 8 bases, with 28 bases between. This CDR3 contains 18 residues. The germline V gene has CDR1 MNHEY and CDR2 SMNVEV (reference sequence). The DNA for the CDR3 is TGTGCCAGCAGTTTGAGGCGGCCGGGGGGAGGGCCCCGAGGGGGCTACACCTTC. This sequence encodes CASSLRRPGGGPRGGYTF.

The J gene is TRBJ2-2, the V gene TRBV15; 7 bases are a match to TRBD2. The germline gives CDR1 LNHNV, CDR2 YYDKDF (reference sequence). The CDR3 contains 16 residues. Trimming at V came to 3 bases and at J to 4 bases, leaving 8 bases not matched to a gene. This CDR3 reads CATSRGGSLGTGELFF. For the CDR3, the DNA is TGTGCCACCAGCAGGGGGGGGTCATTGGGCACCGGGGAGCTGTTTTTT.

This clone was counted only a few times. The chain combines TRBV29-1 with TRBJ1-1; D is possibly TRBD1 (6 bases). CDR1 and CDR2 (germline): SQVTM, ANQGSEA. V gave up 7 bases and J gave up 0 bases, with 12 bases separating them. The CDR3 is 13 amino acids. CDR3 in amino acids: CSGSGHLNTEAFF. DNA for the CDR3: TGCAGCGGTTCGGGACATTTGAACACTGAAGCTTTCTTT.

V gene TRBV9 combines with J gene TRBJ1-5, with D hard to call. The CDR3 loop spans 17 amino acids. Germline lookup yields CDR1 SGDLS and CDR2 YYNGEE. The V end lost 0 bases, the J end lost 4 bases, and 17 bases lay between the germline ends. CDR3 in DNA: TGTGCCAGCAGCGTAGGTAAAGAGGGAGCGTGGAATCAGCCCCAGCATTTT. This gives the protein CASSVGKEGAWNQPQHF.

V usage is TRBV5-4 and J usage is TRBJ1-2, with 7 positions matching TRBD1. V shed 4 bases and J 5 bases; nucleotides not matched to a gene: 8. Germline loops: CDR1 SGHNT, CDR2 YYREEE (reference sequence). This CDR3 spans 14 amino acids. CDR3 nucleotides: TGTGCCAGCAGCCGGGAGGGGACAGAATATGGCTACACCTTC. Translated: CASSREGTEYGYTF.

Notes on this clone: At one end the junction does not follow the germline gene, possibly because of a read error. V is TRBV5-1 and J is TRBJ2-5; D not certain. Germline CDR1 reads SGHRS; CDR2 reads YFSETQ. CDR3 size: 14 residues. The CDR3, as DNA: TGCGCCAGCAGCTCGACACATACCCAAGACACCCAGTACTTC. This sequence encodes CASSSTHTQDTQYF.

This sequence joins TRBV5-1 and TRBJ2-3, with 8 bases matching TRBD1. J lost 2 bases, V lost 3 bases, and 8 bases had no gene match. Germline loops: CDR1 SGHRS, CDR2 YFSETQ. The CDR3 consists of 16 residues. The CDR3 protein is CASSSTLDRATDTQYF. The CDR3 DNA sequence: TGCGCCAGCAGCTCCACGCTGGACAGGGCCACAGATACGCAGTATTTT.

The chain is built from TRBV27 and TRBJ2-7; 10 bases fit TRBD2. With V trimmed by 5 bases and J by 3 bases, 10 bases remained unmatched. Germline V gene lookup returns CDR1 MNHEY and CDR2 SMNVEV (reference sequence). The CDR3 has 16 amino acids. The DNA of the CDR3 is TGTGCCAGCAGTCGACGAGGAGCGGGGGGGCTCTACGAGCAGTACTTC. Its translation: CASSRRGAGGLYEQYF.

The V gene is TRBV6-1, the J gene TRBJ1-1; 10 nucleotides agree with TRBD1. CDR1 and CDR2 from the germline V gene are MNHNS and SASEGT. The CDR3 is 13 residues long. The V and J ends lost 5 bases and 9 bases, in that order; junction bases with no gene match: 6. In DNA, the CDR3 is TGTGCCAGCAGTCCAGACAGGGGGCAGAAAGCTTTCTTT. Protein: CASSPDRGQKAFF.